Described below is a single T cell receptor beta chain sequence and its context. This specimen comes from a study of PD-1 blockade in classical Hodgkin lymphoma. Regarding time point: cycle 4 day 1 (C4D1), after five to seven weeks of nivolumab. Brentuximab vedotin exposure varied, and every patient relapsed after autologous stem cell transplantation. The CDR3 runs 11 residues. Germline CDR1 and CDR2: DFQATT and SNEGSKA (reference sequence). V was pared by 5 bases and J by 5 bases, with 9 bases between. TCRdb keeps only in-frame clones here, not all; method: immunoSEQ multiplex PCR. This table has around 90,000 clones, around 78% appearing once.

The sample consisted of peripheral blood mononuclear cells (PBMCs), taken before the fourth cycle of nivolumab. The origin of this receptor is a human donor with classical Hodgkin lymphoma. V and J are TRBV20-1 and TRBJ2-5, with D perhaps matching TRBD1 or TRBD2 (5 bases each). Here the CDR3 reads CSAWGTETQYF. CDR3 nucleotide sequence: TGCAGTGCTTGGGGGACCGAGACCCAGTACTTC.